Presented here are 31 T cell receptor beta chains from one specimen sequenced in a study of human T cells and chemical hapten exposure. Specified time point: healthy volunteer bleed at 6 weeks. Unfractionated whole blood was the source from which total RNA was extracted. TCRdb reanalysed the RACE reads using MiXCR and keeps one entry per CDR3 protein. The sample includes more than 35,000 distinct CDR3 sequences, around 4% of them seen just once. The sequenced sample consisted of whole blood. The receptors derive from a human donor in good health. Some clones in this sample may be carry-over from other donors' samples.

V and J are TRBV5-4 and TRBJ1-4; D possibly corresponds to TRBD1 (5 bases). The CDR3 has 14 amino acids. From germline, CDR1 is SGHNT and CDR2 YYREEE (reference sequence). Trimming cost V 4 bases and J 4 bases, with 11 bases left between them. This CDR3 reads CASSGGKFNEKLFF. The CDR3 nucleotides are TGTGCCAGCAGCGGGGGGAAGTTTAATGAAAAACTGTTTTTT. Combining the CDR3 with reference TRBV5-4 and TRBJ1-4 gives the whole variable domain ETGVTQSPTHLIKTRGQQVTLRCSSQSGHNTVSWYQQALGQGPQFIFQYYREEENGRGNFPPRFSGLQFPNYSSELNVNALELDDSALYLCASSGGKFNEKLFFGSGTQLSVL.

There are many counts of this clonotype. The J gene is TRBJ1-2, the V gene TRBV7-6; perhaps TRBD1 as D (5 bases). The CDR3 is made up of 16 amino acids. V was trimmed by 0 bases and J by 3 bases, leaving 14 bases between them. Germline V gives CDR1 SGHVS, CDR2 FNYEAQ. The CDR3 bases are TGTGCCAGCAGCTTAGCGTACCAGGGAAAAGACTATGGCTACACCTTC. Translated: CASSLAYQGKDYGYTF. The entire variable domain, with the rest obtained from reference TRBV7-6 and TRBJ1-2, is as follows: GAGVSQSPRYKVTKRGQDVALRCDPISGHVSLYWYRQALGQGPEFLTYFNYEAQQDKSGLPNDRFSAERPEGSISTLTIQRTEQRDSAMYRCASSLAYQGKDYGYTFGSGTRLTVV.

In its sample, this clonotype was seen a few times. The genes are TRBV7-9 and TRBJ1-1; maybe TRBD1 (5 bases). CDR1 and CDR2 (germline): SEHNR, FQNEAQ (reference sequence). V shed 5 bases and J shed 4 bases, with 11 bases lying between them. The CDR3 has 13 amino acids. The CDR3 DNA reads as TGTGCCAGCAGCGCAGACGGGGGCACTGAAGCTTTCTTT. Its translation: CASSADGGTEAFF.

The table lists this clonotype with many counts. This sequence joins TRBV5-1 and TRBJ2-2; TRBD1 matches at 8 bases. The germline V gene encodes CDR1 SGHRS and CDR2 YFSETQ. With V trimmed by 0 bases and J by 4 bases, 2 bases remained unmatched. The CDR3 spans 15 residues. CDR3 coding DNA: TGCGCCAGCAGCTTGGGAGACAGGGGCACCGGGGAGCTGTTTTTT. This gives the protein CASSLGDRGTGELFF.

The rearrangement uses TRBV28 and TRBJ1-6; perhaps TRBD1 as D (5 bases). CDR1 and CDR2 (germline): MDHEN, SYDVKM. Trimming removed 9 bases from V and 8 bases from J, with 20 bases in between. The CDR3 sequence is 15 residues long. CDR3 nucleotide sequence: TGTGCCAGTTTCCCCTCGGACGGGACCTATTCACCCCTCCACTTT. It yields the protein CASFPSDGTYSPLHF.

V gene TRBV30 combines with J gene TRBJ2-3; 7 positions match TRBD1. CDR1 GTSNPN and CDR2 SVGIG come from the germline V gene (reference sequence). The CDR3 has 13 residues. CDR3 coding DNA: TGTGCAACGGGACAGCGCAAGGGGGATACGCAGTATTTT. Encoded protein: CATGQRKGDTQYF.

Many counts were recorded for this clonotype. The V call is TRBV27, the J call TRBJ2-3; 9 nucleotides agree with TRBD2. The CDR3 covers 15 residues. Germline-derived CDR1 and CDR2 are MNHEY and SMNVEV (reference sequence). Trimming cost V 6 bases and J 3 bases; bases outside gene matches: 7. The CDR3 nucleotides are TGTGCCAGCAGCCTGGGGACTAGCACTACAGATACGCAGTATTTT. Encoded protein: CASSLGTSTTDTQYF.

There are many counts of this clonotype. The gene calls are TRBV29-1 and TRBJ1-4, with D hard to call. Germline-derived CDR1 and CDR2 are SQVTM and ANQGSEA. V was shortened by 4 bases and J by 5 bases, with 11 bases between the two germline ends. This CDR3 region has 13 residues. The CDR3 loop is CSVAKAGNEKLFF. The DNA of the CDR3 is TGCAGCGTTGCAAAGGCGGGGAATGAAAAACTGTTTTTT. Variable domain in full (rest from reference TRBV29-1 and TRBJ1-4): SAVISQKPSRDICQRGTSLTIQCQVDSQVTMMFWYRQQPGQSLTLIATANQGSEATYESGFVIDKFPISRPNLTFSTLTVSNMSPEDSSIYLCSVAKAGNEKLFFGSGTQLSVL.

In its sample, this clonotype was seen many times. V usage is TRBV9 and J usage is TRBJ2-7; D perhaps matches TRBD2 (5 bases). V lost 0 bases and J 7 bases, leaving 11 bases between the germline ends. Germline CDR1 and CDR2: SGDLS and YYNGEE. The CDR3 covers 13 residues. The CDR3 region is CASSVDGVGEQYF. DNA of the CDR3: TGTGCCAGCAGCGTAGACGGGGTCGGAGAGCAGTACTTC.

This clonotype was observed many times. This rearrangement joins TRBV29-1 to TRBJ2-5; D not certain. The germline CDR1 and CDR2 sequences are SQVTM and ANQGSEA. The CDR3 totals 11 residues. V was cut by 5 bases and J by 1 base, with 5 bases left in between. DNA of the CDR3: TGCAGCGTTCTGTTCCAAGAGACCCAGTACTTC. Protein: CSVLFQETQYF. The entire variable domain, with the rest obtained from reference TRBV29-1 and TRBJ2-5, is as follows: SAVISQKPSRDICQRGTSLTIQCQVDSQVTMMFWYRQQPGQSLTLIATANQGSEATYESGFVIDKFPISRPNLTFSTLTVSNMSPEDSSIYLCSVLFQETQYFGPGTRLLVL.

This clonotype appeared many times. The V call is TRBV6-4, the J call TRBJ2-3; 8 bases match TRBD2. The CDR3 runs to 16 residues. CDR1 and CDR2 from the germline V gene are MRHNA and SNTAGT. J was trimmed by 0 bases and V by 3 bases; bases with no gene match: 5. In DNA form, the CDR3 reads TGTGCCAGCAGTGAAATCGCGGGAGGAAGCACAGATACGCAGTATTTT. Amino acids: CASSEIAGGSTDTQYF.

This clonotype appeared many times. The V call is TRBV3-1, the J call TRBJ2-2, with 9 bases fitting TRBD2. Germline V CDR1 and CDR2: LGHDT, YNNKEL (reference sequence). Unmatched junction bases numbered 7, after V lost 3 bases and J lost 5 bases. The CDR3 spans 16 residues. DNA of the CDR3: TGTGCCAGCAGCCAGCCGCTAGCGGGACGAACCGGGGAGCTGTTTTTT. It specifies CASSQPLAGRTGELFF.

This clonotype has a count of ten or more. The chain employs TRBV3-1 and TRBJ2-3; TRBD1 matches at 8 bases. Germline CDR1 LGHDT, CDR2 YNNKEL (reference sequence). CDR3 length equals 15 residues. The ends lost 4 bases at V and 2 bases at J; junction bases unmatched: 5. CDR3 sequence (DNA): TGTGCCAGCAGCCTACGACAGGGGCCCACAGATACGCAGTATTTT. Its translation is CASSLRQGPTDTQYF.

This clonotype was seen ten or more times. The chain is built from TRBV28 and TRBJ2-7; 9 bases map to TRBD1. There are 16 residues in the CDR3. Germline V gene lookup returns CDR1 MDHEN and CDR2 SYDVKM. After removal of 3 bases from V and 0 bases from J, the junction contained 6 bases not matched to a gene. The chain's CDR3 is CASSFPETGGSYEQYF. In nucleotides, the CDR3 is TGTGCCAGCAGTTTTCCCGAGACAGGGGGCTCCTACGAGCAGTACTTC.

This clonotype appeared many times. This chain joins TRBV2 and TRBJ2-7; 8 bases match TRBD1. CDR1 and CDR2 (germline): SNHLY, FYNNEI. V lost 2 bases, J lost 2 bases, and 5 bases stayed unmatched. This CDR3 comprises 15 residues. CDR3 loop: CASSENPGGTYEQYF. The CDR3 nucleotides are TGTGCCAGCAGTGAAAACCCAGGGGGCACCTACGAGCAGTACTTC. Full variable domain (outside the CDR3, taken from reference TRBV2 and TRBJ2-7): EPEVTQTPSHQVTQMGQEVILRCVPISNHLYFYWYRQILGQKVEFLVSFYNNEISEKSEIFDDQFSVERPDGSNFTLKIRSTKLEDSAMYFCASSENPGGTYEQYFGPGTRLTVT.

This clonotype was counted ten times or more. CDR3 in DNA: TGTGCCAGCAGTACGACAGGGGAAGGGGCCAACTATGGCTACACCTTC. Encoded protein: CASSTTGEGANYGYTF. This chain connects TRBV28 to TRBJ1-2; TRBD1 agrees at 8 bases. The CDR3 consists of 16 residues. In germline, CDR1 is MDHEN, CDR2 SYDVKM. V shed 5 bases, J shed 2 bases, and the junction held 10 bases outside the gene matches.

Many counts were recorded for this clonotype. The rearrangement joins TRBV4-2 to TRBJ2-5; D not certain. The V end was cut by 0 bases, the J end by 7 bases, with 15 bases between. This CDR3 is built from 15 residues. Looked up from germline, CDR1 is LGHNA and CDR2 is YNFKEQ. CDR3 DNA: TGTGCCAGCAGCCAAGATCTAGGGCAGTGGAGGACCCAGTACTTC. Encoded protein: CASSQDLGQWRTQYF.

In its sample, this clonotype was seen many times. The rearrangement uses TRBV24-1 and TRBJ2-1, with D possibly being TRBD2 (5 bases). The CDR3 consists of 15 residues. The germline V gene encodes CDR1 KGHDR and CDR2 SFDVKD. Trimming took off 3 bases at V and 1 base at J, with 9 bases between the two ends. CDR3 sequence: CATSDALESYNEQFF. CDR3 DNA sequence: TGTGCCACCAGTGATGCACTAGAGTCCTACAATGAGCAGTTCTTC.

This chain connects TRBV6-5 to TRBJ2-2, with D uncertain. The CDR3 loop spans 14 amino acids. The germline V gene encodes CDR1 MNHEY and CDR2 SVGAGI. The germline V and J ends were trimmed by 5 bases and 1 base, with 8 bases remaining between them. CDR3 region: CASSKDWNTGELFF. For the CDR3, the DNA is TGTGCCAGCAGTAAAGACTGGAACACCGGGGAGCTGTTTTTT.

At least ten counts were recorded for this clonotype. This chain connects TRBV6-6 to TRBJ1-1; tentatively, D is TRBD1 (5 bases). Germline lookup yields CDR1 MNHNY and CDR2 SVGAGI (reference sequence). Trimming removed 2 bases at V and 1 base at J, with 5 bases between. This CDR3 is built from 13 residues. CDR3 sequence reads: CASSYGTNTEAFF. In nucleotides, the CDR3 is TGTGCCAGCAGTTACGGGACGAACACTGAAGCTTTCTTT.

The chain uses TRBV30 and TRBJ1-1; the D is unclear. There are 12 residues in the CDR3. The germline V gene encodes CDR1 GTSNPN and CDR2 SVGIG (reference sequence). Trimming removed 5 bases at V and 11 bases at J, with 18 bases between. CDR3 coding DNA: TGTGCCTGGGGCTACCCGGGAGGTAGGGCTTTCTTT. Translated, it gives CAWGYPGGRAFF. The complete variable domain, with remaining parts taken from reference TRBV30 and TRBJ1-1, reads SQTIHQWPATLVQPVGSPLSLECTVEGTSNPNLYWYRQAAGRGLQLLFYSVGIGQISSEVPQNLSASRPQDRQFILSSKKLLLSDSGFYLCAWGYPGGRAFFGQGTRLTVV.

In this sample, this clonotype turned up many times. The chain carries TRBV9 and TRBJ2-7; 11 bases line up with TRBD2. Germline assignment: CDR1 SGDLS and CDR2 YYNGEE. This CDR3 comprises 17 residues. The trim removed 3 bases at V and 3 bases at J, leaving 11 bases unmatched. CDR3 nucleotide sequence: TGTGCCAGCAGCGGCGTTAGCGGGAGGGAGGGCCTCTACGAGCAGTACTTC. It encodes CASSGVSGREGLYEQYF. The variable domain in full, with the rest retrieved from reference TRBV9 and TRBJ2-7, is DSGVTQTPKHLITATGQRVTLRCSPRSGDLSVYWYQQSLDQGLQFLIQYYNGEERAKGNILERFSAQQFPDLHSELNLSSLELGDSALYFCASSGVSGREGLYEQYFGPGTRLTVT.

This clonotype was detected many times. This chain uses TRBV5-1 with TRBJ2-7; the D is unclear. V lost 2 bases to trimming and J lost 6 bases, with 6 bases between them. The CDR3 covers 11 residues. The germline V gene has CDR1 SGHRS and CDR2 YFSETQ. CDR3 sequence reads: CASSLTSEQYF. The CDR3 DNA is TGCGCCAGCAGCTTAACTTCCGAGCAGTACTTC.

This clonotype was found many times. This sequence joins TRBV3-1 and TRBJ2-7, with TRBD1 identical over 9 bases. The V gene end was trimmed by 0 bases and the J gene end by 3 bases; junction bases not matched to a gene: 3. CDR3 size: 15 residues. Germline V gene sequence: CDR1 LGHDT, CDR2 YNNKEL (reference sequence). Here the CDR3 reads CASSQEDRGIYEQYF. The CDR3 DNA sequence: TGTGCCAGCAGCCAAGAGGACAGGGGTATCTACGAGCAGTACTTC.

Many counts were recorded for this clonotype. The V and J genes are TRBV28 and TRBJ2-3, with D unclear. This CDR3 spans 15 amino acids. CDR1 and CDR2 from the germline V gene are MDHEN and SYDVKM. Deletions cut 8 bases from V and 2 bases from J, with 17 bases between. The CDR3 coding sequence is TGTGCCAGCCCCCCCGCAGGATCTTTCACAGATACGCAGTATTTT. It specifies CASPPAGSFTDTQYF.

This clonotype occurred many times. The chain has TRBV5-1 and TRBJ2-1; the D call may be TRBD1 or TRBD2 (5 bases each). The ends were cut back, 3 bases at V and 5 bases at J, with 15 bases in the middle. The CDR3 contains 15 residues. CDR1 and CDR2 (germline): SGHRS, YFSETQ. CDR3: CASSSGTINDNEQFF. CDR3 nucleotides: TGCGCCAGCAGCTCCGGGACGATTAACGACAATGAGCAGTTCTTC.

Many counts were recorded for this clonotype. CDR3 amino acids: CSGLMGDYGYTF. CDR3 DNA: TGCAGTGGATTGATGGGTGACTATGGCTACACCTTC. The V and J genes are TRBV20-1 and TRBJ1-2; D gene unclear. The V end lost 7 bases, the J end lost 3 bases, and 12 bases lay between the germline ends. CDR3 length: 12 residues. Germline V lookup: CDR1 DFQATT, CDR2 SNEGSKA (reference sequence).

Ten or more counts support this clonotype. The V call is TRBV5-6, the J call TRBJ2-5; D remains unclear. Germline V CDR1 and CDR2: SGHDT, YYEEEE. The V end was cut by 4 bases, the J end by 5 bases, with 9 bases between. This CDR3 region has 12 residues. CDR3 in DNA: TGTGCCAGCAGCAATACCCCGGAGACCCAGTACTTC. It codes for CASSNTPETQYF.

This clonotype was recorded many times. The chain uses TRBV30 and TRBJ2-2; no clear D. Trimming left V 7 bases short and J 7 bases short, with 10 bases between. CDR3 size: 11 residues. The germline CDR1 and CDR2 sequences are GTSNPN and SVGIG (reference sequence). The CDR3 protein is CAFKRVGELFF. The CDR3 DNA sequence: TGTGCCTTTAAAAGAGTCGGGGAGCTGTTTTTT.

This clonotype has at least ten counts. J is TRBJ1-1 and V is TRBV5-1, with 7 bases that match TRBD1. CDR3 length: 13 residues. The V segment lost 5 bases and the J segment 5 bases; nucleotides outside the gene matches: 6. Germline-derived CDR1 and CDR2 are SGHRS and YFSETQ. CDR3 protein: CASRQGETTEAFF. DNA for the CDR3: TGCGCCAGCAGGCAGGGGGAGACAACTGAAGCTTTCTTT.

This clonotype was detected many times. This chain uses TRBV28 with TRBJ1-5; no clear D. V lost 2 bases and J lost 12, with 14 bases in between. Looked up from germline, CDR1 is MDHEN and CDR2 is SYDVKM. This CDR3 region has 13 residues. This chain's CDR3 is CASSLISSPSQHF. CDR3 nucleotides: TGTGCCAGCAGTTTAATCAGTTCCCCTAGCCAGCATTTT.